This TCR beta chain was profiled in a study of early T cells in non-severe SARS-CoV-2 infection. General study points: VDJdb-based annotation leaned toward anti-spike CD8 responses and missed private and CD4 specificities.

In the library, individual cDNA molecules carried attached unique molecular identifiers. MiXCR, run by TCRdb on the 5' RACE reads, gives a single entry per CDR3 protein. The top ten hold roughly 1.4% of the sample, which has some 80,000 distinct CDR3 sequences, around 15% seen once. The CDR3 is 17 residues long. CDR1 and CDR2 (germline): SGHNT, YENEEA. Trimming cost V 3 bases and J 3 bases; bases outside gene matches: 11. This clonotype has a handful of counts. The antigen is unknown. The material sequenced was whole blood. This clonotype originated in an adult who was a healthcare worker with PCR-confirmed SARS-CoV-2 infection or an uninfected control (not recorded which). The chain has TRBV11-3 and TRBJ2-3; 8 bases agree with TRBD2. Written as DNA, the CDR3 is TGTGCCAGCAGCTTGTCCGCGGGGGGAGTTTCAACAGATACGCAGTATTTT. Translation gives CASSLSAGGVSTDTQYF.